This note documents a single TCR beta chain sequence. The data are from a study of blood T cell repertoires in COVID-19. With 4 bases removed from V and 2 bases from J, the gap between germline ends came to 7 bases. Looked up from germline, CDR1 is LGHDT and CDR2 is YNNKEL (reference sequence). CDR3 length: 13 residues. Method: immunoSEQ multiplex PCR; TCRdb's copy keeps in-frame clones and lacks some. Among fewer than 350,000 clones listed, roughly 88% were seen once. The rearrangement uses TRBV3-1 (or the pseudogene TRBV3-2) and TRBJ2-3; no firm D call. The TCR sequence derives from a woman under 40 who had recovered from COVID-19. Material for sequencing was PBMCs or T cells enriched from blood (not recorded which). DNA for the CDR3: TGTGCCAGCAGCCTATCTTCCACAGATACGCAGTATTTT. Its translation is CASSLSSTDTQYF.